This T cell receptor (beta chain) was obtained from a study of blood T cell repertoires in COVID-19. As originally analysed: Estimation of nucleated cell counts relied on the amplification of reference gene primers. Method: immunoSEQ multiplex PCR; TCRdb's copy keeps in-frame clones and lacks some. V, J and clone size are taken as reported in that table, and D and trimming were inferred from the DNA itself. The sample lists 55,000 to 90,000 clones; about 89% were seen once. J was trimmed by 0 bases and V by 5 bases; bases with no gene match: 10. The CDR3 has 19 amino acids. Germline CDR1 LNHNV, CDR2 YYDKDF (reference sequence).

The sample taken for sequencing was peripheral blood. The sequence was collected from a woman aged 55-69 years with acute or convalescent COVID-19. The gene calls are TRBV15 and TRBJ2-1, with 13 bases aligning to TRBD2. In DNA form, the CDR3 reads TGTGCCACCAGCTCTTGGACTAGCGGGGGATATAGCTCCTACAATGAGCAGTTCTTC. Protein product: CATSSWTSGGYSSYNEQFF.